This T cell receptor beta chain was sequenced for a study of T cell changes during pregnancy in multiple sclerosis. Profiling relied on immunoSEQ multiplex PCR, and the TCRdb table lists in-frame clones only, not all of them. The sample consists of 45,000 to 55,000 clones, 88% of them appearing once. This CDR3 comprises 18 residues. Trimming shortened V by 1 base and J by 0 bases, and 16 bases separated the two germline ends. In germline, CDR1 is LGHNA, CDR2 YNFKEQ. This rearrangement joins TRBV4-2 to TRBJ2-4, with a tentative D call TRBD2 (6 bases). Here the sequenced sample was CD4+ T cells from peripheral blood mononuclear cells, taken in the second trimester of pregnancy. The sequence was obtained from a female donor with multiple sclerosis, enrolled in a pregnancy study. The CDR3: CASSQVSGQGLAKNIQYF. The CDR3 DNA follows: TGTGCCAGCAGCCAAGTATCTGGGCAGGGACTAGCCAAAAACATTCAGTACTTC.